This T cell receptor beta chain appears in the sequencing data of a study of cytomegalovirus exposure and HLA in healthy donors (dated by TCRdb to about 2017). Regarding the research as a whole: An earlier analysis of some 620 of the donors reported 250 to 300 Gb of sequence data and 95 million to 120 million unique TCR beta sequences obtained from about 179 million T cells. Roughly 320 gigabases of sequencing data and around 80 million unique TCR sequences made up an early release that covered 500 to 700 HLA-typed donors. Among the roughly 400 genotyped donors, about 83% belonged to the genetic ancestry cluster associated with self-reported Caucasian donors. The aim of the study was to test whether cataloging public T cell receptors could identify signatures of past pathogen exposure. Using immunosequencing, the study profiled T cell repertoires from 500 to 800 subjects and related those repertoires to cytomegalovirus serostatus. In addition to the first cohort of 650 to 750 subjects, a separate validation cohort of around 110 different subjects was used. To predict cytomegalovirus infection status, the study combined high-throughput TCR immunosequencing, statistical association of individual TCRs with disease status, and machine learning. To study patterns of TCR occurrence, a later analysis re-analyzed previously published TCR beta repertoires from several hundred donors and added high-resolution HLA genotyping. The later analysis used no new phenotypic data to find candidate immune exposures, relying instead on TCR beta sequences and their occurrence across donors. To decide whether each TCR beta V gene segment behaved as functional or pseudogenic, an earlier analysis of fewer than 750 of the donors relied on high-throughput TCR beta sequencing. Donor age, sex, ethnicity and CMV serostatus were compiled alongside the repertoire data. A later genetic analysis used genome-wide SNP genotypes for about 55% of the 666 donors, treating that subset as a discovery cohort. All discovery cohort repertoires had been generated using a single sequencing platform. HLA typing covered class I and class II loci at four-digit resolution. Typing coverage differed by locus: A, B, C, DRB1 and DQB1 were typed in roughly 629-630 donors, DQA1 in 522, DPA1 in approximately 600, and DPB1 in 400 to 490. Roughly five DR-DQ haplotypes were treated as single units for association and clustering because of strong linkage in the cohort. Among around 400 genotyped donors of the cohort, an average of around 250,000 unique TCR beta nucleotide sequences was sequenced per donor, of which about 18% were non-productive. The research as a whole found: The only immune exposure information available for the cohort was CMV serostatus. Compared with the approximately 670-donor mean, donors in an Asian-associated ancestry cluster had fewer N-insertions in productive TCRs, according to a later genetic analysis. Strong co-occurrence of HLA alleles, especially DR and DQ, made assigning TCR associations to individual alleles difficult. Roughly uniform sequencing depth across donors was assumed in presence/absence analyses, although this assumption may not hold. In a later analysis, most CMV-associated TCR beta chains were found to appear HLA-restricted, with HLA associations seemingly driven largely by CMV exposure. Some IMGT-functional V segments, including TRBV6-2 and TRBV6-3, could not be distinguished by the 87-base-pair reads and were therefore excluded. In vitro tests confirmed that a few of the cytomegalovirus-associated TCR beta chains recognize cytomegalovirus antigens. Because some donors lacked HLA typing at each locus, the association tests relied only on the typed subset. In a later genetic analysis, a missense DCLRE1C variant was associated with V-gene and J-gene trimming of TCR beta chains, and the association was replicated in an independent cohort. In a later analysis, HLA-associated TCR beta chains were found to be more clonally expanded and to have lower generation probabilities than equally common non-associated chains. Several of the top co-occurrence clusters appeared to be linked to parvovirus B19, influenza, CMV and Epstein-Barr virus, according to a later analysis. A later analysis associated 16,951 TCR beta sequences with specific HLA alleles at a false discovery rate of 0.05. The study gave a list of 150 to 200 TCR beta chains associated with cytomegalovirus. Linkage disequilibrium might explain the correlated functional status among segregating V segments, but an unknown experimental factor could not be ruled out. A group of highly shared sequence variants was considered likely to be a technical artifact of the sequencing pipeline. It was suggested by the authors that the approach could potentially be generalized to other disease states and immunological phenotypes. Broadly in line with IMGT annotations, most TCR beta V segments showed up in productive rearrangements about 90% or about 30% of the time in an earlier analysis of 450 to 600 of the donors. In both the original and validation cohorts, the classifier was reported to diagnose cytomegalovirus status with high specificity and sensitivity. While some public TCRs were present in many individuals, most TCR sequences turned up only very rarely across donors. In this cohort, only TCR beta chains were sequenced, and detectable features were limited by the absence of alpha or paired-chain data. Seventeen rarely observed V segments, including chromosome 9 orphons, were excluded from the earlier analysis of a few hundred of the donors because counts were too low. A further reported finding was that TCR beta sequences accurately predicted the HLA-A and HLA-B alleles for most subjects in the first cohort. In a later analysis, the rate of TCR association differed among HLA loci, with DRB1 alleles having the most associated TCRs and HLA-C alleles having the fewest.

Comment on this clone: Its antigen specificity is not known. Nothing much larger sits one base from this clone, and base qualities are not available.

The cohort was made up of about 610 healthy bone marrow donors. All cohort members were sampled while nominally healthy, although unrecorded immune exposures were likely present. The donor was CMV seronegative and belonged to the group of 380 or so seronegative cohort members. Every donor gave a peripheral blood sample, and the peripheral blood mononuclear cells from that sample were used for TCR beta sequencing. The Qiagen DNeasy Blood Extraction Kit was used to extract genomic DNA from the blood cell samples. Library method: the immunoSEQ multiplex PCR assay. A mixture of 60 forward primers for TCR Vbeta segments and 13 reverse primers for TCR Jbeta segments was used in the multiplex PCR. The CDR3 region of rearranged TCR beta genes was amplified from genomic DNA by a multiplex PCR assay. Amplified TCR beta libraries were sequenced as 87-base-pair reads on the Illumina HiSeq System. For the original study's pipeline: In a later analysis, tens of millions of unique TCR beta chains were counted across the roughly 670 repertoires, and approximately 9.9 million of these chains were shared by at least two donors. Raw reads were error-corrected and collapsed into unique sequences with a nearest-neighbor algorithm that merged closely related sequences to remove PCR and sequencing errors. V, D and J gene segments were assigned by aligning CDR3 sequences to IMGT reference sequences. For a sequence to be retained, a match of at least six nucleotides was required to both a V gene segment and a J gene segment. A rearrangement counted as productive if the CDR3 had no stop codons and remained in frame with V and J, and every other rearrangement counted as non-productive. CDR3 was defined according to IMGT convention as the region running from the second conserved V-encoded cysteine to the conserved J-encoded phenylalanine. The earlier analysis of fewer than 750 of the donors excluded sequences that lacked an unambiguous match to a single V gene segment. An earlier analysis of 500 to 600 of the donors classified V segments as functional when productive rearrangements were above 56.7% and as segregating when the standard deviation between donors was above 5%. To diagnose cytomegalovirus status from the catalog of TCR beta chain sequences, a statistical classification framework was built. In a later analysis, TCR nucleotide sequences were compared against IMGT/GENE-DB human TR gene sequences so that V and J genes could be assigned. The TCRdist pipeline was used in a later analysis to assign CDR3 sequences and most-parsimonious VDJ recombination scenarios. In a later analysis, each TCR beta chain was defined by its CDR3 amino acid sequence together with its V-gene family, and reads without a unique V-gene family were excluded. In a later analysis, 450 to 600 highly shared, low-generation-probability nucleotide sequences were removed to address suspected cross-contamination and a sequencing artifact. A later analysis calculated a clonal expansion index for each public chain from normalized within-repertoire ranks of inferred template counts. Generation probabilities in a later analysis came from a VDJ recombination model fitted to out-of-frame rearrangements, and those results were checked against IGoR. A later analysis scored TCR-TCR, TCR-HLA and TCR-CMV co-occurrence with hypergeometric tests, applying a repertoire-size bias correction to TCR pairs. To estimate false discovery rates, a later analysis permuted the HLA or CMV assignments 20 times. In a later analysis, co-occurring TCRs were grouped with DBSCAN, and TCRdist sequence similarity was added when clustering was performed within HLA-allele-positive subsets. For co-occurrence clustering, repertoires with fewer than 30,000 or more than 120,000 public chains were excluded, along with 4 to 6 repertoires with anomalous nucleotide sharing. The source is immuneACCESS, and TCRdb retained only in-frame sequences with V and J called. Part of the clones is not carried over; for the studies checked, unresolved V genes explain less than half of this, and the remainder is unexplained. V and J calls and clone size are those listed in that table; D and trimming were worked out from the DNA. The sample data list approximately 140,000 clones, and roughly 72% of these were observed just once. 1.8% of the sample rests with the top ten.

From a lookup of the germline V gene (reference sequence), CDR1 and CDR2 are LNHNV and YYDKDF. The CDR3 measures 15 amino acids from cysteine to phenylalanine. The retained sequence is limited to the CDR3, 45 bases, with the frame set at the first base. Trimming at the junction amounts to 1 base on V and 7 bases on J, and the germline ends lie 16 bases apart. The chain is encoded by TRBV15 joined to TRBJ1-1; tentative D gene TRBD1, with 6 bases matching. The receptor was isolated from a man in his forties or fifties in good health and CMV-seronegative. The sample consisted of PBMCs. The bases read TGTGCCACCAGCAGAGCCTCAGGGGCCCTCAATGAAGCTTTCTTT. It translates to CATSRASGALNEAFF.